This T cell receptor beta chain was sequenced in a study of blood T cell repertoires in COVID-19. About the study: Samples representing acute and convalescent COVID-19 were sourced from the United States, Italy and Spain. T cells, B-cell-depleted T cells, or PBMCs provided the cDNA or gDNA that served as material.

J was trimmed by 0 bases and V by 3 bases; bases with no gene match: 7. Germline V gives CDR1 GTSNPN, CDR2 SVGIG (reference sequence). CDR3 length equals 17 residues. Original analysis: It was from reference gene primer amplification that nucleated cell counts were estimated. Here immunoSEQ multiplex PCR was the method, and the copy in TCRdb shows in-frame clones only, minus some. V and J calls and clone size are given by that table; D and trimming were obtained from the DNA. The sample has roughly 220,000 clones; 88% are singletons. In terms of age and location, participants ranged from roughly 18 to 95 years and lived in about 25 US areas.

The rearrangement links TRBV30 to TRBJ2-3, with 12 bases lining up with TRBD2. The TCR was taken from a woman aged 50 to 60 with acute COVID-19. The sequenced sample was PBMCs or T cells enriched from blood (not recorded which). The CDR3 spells CAWSAPGLAGSTDTQYF. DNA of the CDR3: TGTGCCTGGAGCGCACCGGGACTAGCGGGTAGCACAGATACGCAGTATTTT.